The rows below give T cell receptor beta chains drawn from one sample of a study of blood T cell repertoires in COVID-19. Some clones are missing from TCRdb's copy, which holds only in-frame ones; the method was immunoSEQ multiplex PCR. The sample has under 130,000 clones; roughly 80% are singletons. The sample consisted of peripheral blood. The receptors stem from a woman over 75 with acute or convalescent COVID-19. CDR3s include the opening cysteine and the closing phenylalanine or tryptophan. The order of the fields is clone size, D gene, J gene, V gene, CDR3 protein, CDR3 DNA. D genes are given only for firm matches. Clone sizes are given selectively: once, few, many, or a class where the clone is expanded.

clone_size: NA; d_call: TRBD2; j_call: TRBJ2-1; v_call: TRBV7-9; cdr3_aa: CASSQTSGISNEQFF; cdr3_nt: TGTGCCAGCAGCCAGACTAGCGGGATATCCAATGAGCAGTTCTTC
clone_size: NA; d_call: NA; j_call: TRBJ1-6; v_call: TRBV14; cdr3_aa: CASSPRGRSPLHF; cdr3_nt: TGTGCCAGCAGCCCCCGGGGGAGGTCACCCCTCCACTTT
clone_size: few; d_call: TRBD1; j_call: TRBJ2-5; v_call: TRBV11-3; cdr3_aa: CASSPSTGGGETQYF; cdr3_nt: TGTGCCAGCAGCCCCTCGACAGGGGGCGGGGAGACCCAGTACTTC
clone_size: NA; d_call: NA; j_call: TRBJ2-5; v_call: TRBV5-4; cdr3_aa: CASSSRNREETQYF; cdr3_nt: TGTGCCAGCAGCTCGCGTAACAGGGAAGAGACCCAGTACTTC
clone_size: NA; d_call: NA; j_call: TRBJ2-6; v_call: TRBV11-3; cdr3_aa: CASSIPRKPRANVLTF; cdr3_nt: TGTGCCAGCAGCATACCCAGGAAGCCACGGGCCAACGTCCTGACTTTC
clone_size: few; d_call: NA; j_call: TRBJ2-3; v_call: TRBV7-8; cdr3_aa: CASSTRLNTDTQYF; cdr3_nt: TGTGCCAGCAGCACCCGACTGAACACAGATACGCAGTATTTT
clone_size: NA; d_call: NA; j_call: TRBJ2-3; v_call: TRBV3-1/TRBV3-2; cdr3_aa: CASSPQVLHPADTQYF; cdr3_nt: TGTGCCAGCAGCCCACAGGTTCTTCATCCCGCTGATACGCAGTATTTT
clone_size: few; d_call: TRBD2; j_call: TRBJ2-3; v_call: TRBV14; cdr3_aa: CASSQVRLAVTDTQYF; cdr3_nt: TGTGCCAGCAGCCAAGTACGACTAGCGGTCACAGATACGCAGTATTTT
clone_size: NA; d_call: NA; j_call: TRBJ2-1; v_call: TRBV20-1; cdr3_aa: CSASSRTASSYNEQFF; cdr3_nt: TGCAGTGCTAGTTCTCGCACCGCGAGCTCCTACAATGAGCAGTTCTTC
clone_size: NA; d_call: NA; j_call: TRBJ1-1; v_call: TRBV12-3/TRBV12-4; cdr3_aa: CASSQTGNTEAFF; cdr3_nt: TGTGCCAGCAGCCAAACAGGGAACACTGAAGCTTTCTTT
clone_size: NA; d_call: NA; j_call: TRBJ2-3; v_call: TRBV6-5; cdr3_aa: CASSDSPSTDTQYF; cdr3_nt: TGTGCCAGCAGTGACTCCCCTAGCACAGATACGCAGTATTTT
clone_size: NA; d_call: TRBD1; j_call: TRBJ1-1; v_call: TRBV19; cdr3_aa: CASSREGTGLNTEAFF; cdr3_nt: TGTGCCAGTAGTCGAGAAGGGACAGGGTTGAACACTGAAGCTTTCTTT
clone_size: once; d_call: TRBD1; j_call: TRBJ2-2; v_call: TRBV24-1; cdr3_aa: CATSDSRDRYTGELFF; cdr3_nt: TGTGCCACCAGTGATTCCCGGGACAGATACACCGGGGAGCTGTTTTTT
clone_size: few; d_call: NA; j_call: TRBJ2-3; v_call: TRBV18; cdr3_aa: CASSQGDTQYF; cdr3_nt: TGTGCCAGCTCACAGGGGGATACGCAGTATTTT
clone_size: NA; d_call: NA; j_call: TRBJ2-5; v_call: TRBV5-1; cdr3_aa: CASSLGGRGTQETQYF; cdr3_nt: TGCGCCAGCAGCTTGGGGGGACGGGGGACCCAAGAGACCCAGTACTTC
clone_size: NA; d_call: NA; j_call: TRBJ1-2; v_call: TRBV5-4; cdr3_aa: CASSLPRGIGGYTF; cdr3_nt: TGTGCCAGCAGCCTACCCAGGGGTATCGGCGGCTACACCTTC
clone_size: NA; d_call: NA; j_call: TRBJ2-3; v_call: TRBV28; cdr3_aa: CASKQDRTDTQYF; cdr3_nt: TGTGCCAGCAAACAGGACCGCACAGATACGCAGTATTTT
clone_size: NA; d_call: TRBD1; j_call: TRBJ2-7; v_call: TRBV6-5; cdr3_aa: CASNRGGPYEQYF; cdr3_nt: TGTGCCAGCAACCGAGGGGGCCCCTACGAGCAGTACTTC
clone_size: NA; d_call: NA; j_call: TRBJ1-2; v_call: TRBV27; cdr3_aa: CASSSLRGAPGYGYTF; cdr3_nt: TGTGCCAGCAGTTCCTTACGGGGGGCGCCGGGCTATGGCTACACCTTC
clone_size: NA; d_call: TRBD1; j_call: TRBJ2-2; v_call: TRBV12-5; cdr3_aa: CASGGTGWAGELFF; cdr3_nt: TGTGCTAGTGGAGGGACAGGGTGGGCCGGGGAGCTGTTTTTT
clone_size: NA; d_call: NA; j_call: TRBJ1-5; v_call: TRBV3-1/TRBV3-2; cdr3_aa: CASSQYPNQPQHF; cdr3_nt: TGTGCCAGCAGCCAGTATCCTAATCAGCCCCAGCATTTT
clone_size: NA; d_call: NA; j_call: TRBJ2-5; v_call: TRBV5-4; cdr3_aa: CASSVDSLGGKTQYF; cdr3_nt: TGTGCCAGCAGCGTGGACAGCCTCGGCGGGAAGACCCAGTACTTC
clone_size: once; d_call: NA; j_call: TRBJ1-6; v_call: TRBV11-3; cdr3_aa: CASSQPAGPSSYNSPLHF; cdr3_nt: TGTGCCAGCAGCCAACCCGCGGGACCCAGCTCCTATAATTCACCCCTCCACTTT
clone_size: NA; d_call: NA; j_call: TRBJ1-5; v_call: TRBV2; cdr3_aa: CASSGEEGSNQPQHF; cdr3_nt: TGTGCCAGCAGTGGGGAGGAGGGTAGCAATCAGCCCCAGCATTTT
clone_size: NA; d_call: NA; j_call: TRBJ2-2; v_call: TRBV11-2; cdr3_aa: CASSLEARLAYGELFF; cdr3_nt: TGTGCCAGCAGCTTAGAGGCAAGGCTAGCCTACGGGGAGCTGTTTTTT
clone_size: NA; d_call: TRBD2; j_call: TRBJ2-5; v_call: TRBV5-4; cdr3_aa: CASSLRGGETQYF; cdr3_nt: TGTGCCAGCAGCTTGCGGGGGGGAGAGACCCAGTACTTC
clone_size: NA; d_call: TRBD1; j_call: TRBJ2-5; v_call: TRBV15; cdr3_aa: CATSTRTGRETQYF; cdr3_nt: TGTGCCACCAGCACTAGGACAGGGAGAGAGACCCAGTACTTC
clone_size: once; d_call: NA; j_call: TRBJ2-1; v_call: TRBV28; cdr3_aa: CASSSQAEQFF; cdr3_nt: TGTGCCAGCAGTTCTCAGGCTGAGCAGTTCTTC
clone_size: NA; d_call: NA; j_call: TRBJ2-5; v_call: TRBV28; cdr3_aa: CASSQQGPPETQYF; cdr3_nt: TGTGCCAGCAGTCAACAGGGTCCCCCAGAGACCCAGTACTTC
clone_size: NA; d_call: TRBD1; j_call: TRBJ1-5; v_call: TRBV7-8; cdr3_aa: CASSKGQGGFNQPQHF; cdr3_nt: TGTGCCAGCAGCAAGGGACAGGGAGGGTTTAATCAGCCCCAGCATTTT
clone_size: NA; d_call: TRBD2; j_call: TRBJ2-2; v_call: TRBV5-4; cdr3_aa: CASSAGTSSEELFF; cdr3_nt: TGTGCCAGCAGCGCCGGGACTAGTAGCGAGGAGCTGTTTTTT
clone_size: NA; d_call: TRBD1; j_call: TRBJ2-2; v_call: TRBV19; cdr3_aa: CASDSGQGWTGELFF; cdr3_nt: TGTGCCAGTGACTCCGGACAGGGGTGGACCGGGGAGCTGTTTTTT
clone_size: NA; d_call: NA; j_call: TRBJ2-5; v_call: TRBV24-1; cdr3_aa: CATSDLTGIGETQYF; cdr3_nt: TGTGCCACCAGTGATTTGACAGGGATAGGAGAGACCCAGTACTTC
clone_size: NA; d_call: TRBD2; j_call: TRBJ2-5; v_call: TRBV5-1; cdr3_aa: CASSLVLAGQETQYF; cdr3_nt: TGCGCCAGCAGCTTGGTGCTAGCGGGGCAAGAGACCCAGTACTTC
clone_size: NA; d_call: NA; j_call: TRBJ2-2; v_call: TRBV27; cdr3_aa: CASSSGWTGELFF; cdr3_nt: TGTGCCAGCAGTTCAGGGTGGACCGGGGAGCTGTTTTTT
clone_size: NA; d_call: NA; j_call: TRBJ1-5; v_call: TRBV5-1; cdr3_aa: CASSLAGSNQPQHF; cdr3_nt: TGCGCCAGCAGCTTGGCGGGGAGCAATCAGCCCCAGCATTTT
clone_size: NA; d_call: TRBD1; j_call: TRBJ2-1; v_call: TRBV19; cdr3_aa: CASSAGTGIYNEQFF; cdr3_nt: TGTGCCAGTAGTGCAGGGACAGGGATCTACAATGAGCAGTTCTTC